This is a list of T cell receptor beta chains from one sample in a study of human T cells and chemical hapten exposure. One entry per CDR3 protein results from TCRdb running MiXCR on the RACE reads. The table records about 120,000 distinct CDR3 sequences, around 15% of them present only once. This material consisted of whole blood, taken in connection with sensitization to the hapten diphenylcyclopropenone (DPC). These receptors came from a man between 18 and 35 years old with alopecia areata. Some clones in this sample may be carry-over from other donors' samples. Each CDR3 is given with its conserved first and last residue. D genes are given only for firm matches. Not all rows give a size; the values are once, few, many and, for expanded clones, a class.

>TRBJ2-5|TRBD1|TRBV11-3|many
CASSFHQTGSGAETQYF
TGTGCCAGCAGCTTTCATCAGACAGGGTCAGGGGCGGAGACCCAGTACTTC
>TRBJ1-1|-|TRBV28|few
CASSFRVLTEAFF
TGTGCCAGCAGTTTTAGGGTACTCACTGAAGCTTTCTTT
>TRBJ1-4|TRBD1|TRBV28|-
CASSKGASNEKLFF
TGTGCCAGCAGTAAGGGGGCTTCTAATGAAAAACTGTTTTTT
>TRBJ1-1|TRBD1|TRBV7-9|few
CASSSPYRGNTEAFF
TGTGCCAGCAGCTCGCCGTACAGGGGGAACACTGAAGCTTTCTTT
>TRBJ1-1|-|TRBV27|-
CASSGTAAEAFF
TGTGCCAGCAGTGGGACGGCAGCTGAAGCTTTCTTT
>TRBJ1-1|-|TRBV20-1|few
CSARDGIEAFF
TGCAGTGCTAGAGATGGCATTGAAGCTTTCTTT
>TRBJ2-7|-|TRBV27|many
CASSFAGEVSYEQYF
TGTGCCAGCAGTTTTGCTGGGGAGGTCAGCTACGAGCAGTACTTC
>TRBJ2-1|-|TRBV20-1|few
CSARVAGPYNEQFF
TGCAGTGCTAGAGTGGCGGGGCCCTACAATGAGCAGTTCTTC
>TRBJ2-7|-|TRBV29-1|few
CSVGNTPYEQYF
TGCAGCGTTGGAAACACCCCCTACGAGCAGTACTTC
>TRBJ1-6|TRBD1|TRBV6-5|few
CASRDGTGLPLHF
TGTGCCAGCAGAGACGGGACAGGTCTACCCCTCCACTTT
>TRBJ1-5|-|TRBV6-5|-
CASRTQGYGLGSNQPQHF
TGTGCCAGCAGGACCCAGGGATACGGGTTAGGAAGCAATCAGCCCCAGCATTTT
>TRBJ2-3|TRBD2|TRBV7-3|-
CASSSLGLAGTSTDTQYF
TGTGCCAGCAGCTCATTAGGACTAGCGGGGACCAGCACAGATACGCAGTATTTT
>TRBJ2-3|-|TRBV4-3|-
CASSQIWGSARGTDTQYF
TGCGCCAGCAGCCAAATTTGGGGATCAGCTAGGGGCACAGATACGCAGTATTTT
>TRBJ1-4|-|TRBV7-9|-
CASSPYEGLQEEKLFF
TGTGCCAGCAGCCCCTATGAGGGCCTACAGGAGGAAAAACTGTTTTTT
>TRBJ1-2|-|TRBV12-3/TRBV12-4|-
CASNHLVLGGYTF
TGTGCCAGCAATCATCTGGTCTTGGGTGGCTACACCTTC
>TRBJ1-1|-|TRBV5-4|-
CASYIQGQGGTEAFF
TGTGCCAGCTACATCCAGGGCCAGGGCGGCACTGAAGCTTTCTTT